These T cell receptor beta chains were read from a single sample in a study of T cell responses to AZD1222 COVID-19 vaccine. Repertoires were generated with immunoSEQ multiplex PCR, while TCRdb's copy carries only in-frame clones and drops some. This table has around 80,000 clones, 90% to 95% appearing once. The sample in question was peripheral blood, obtained on day 0 of AZD1222 vaccination. Receptors originate from an adult in good health. Both conserved end residues are trimmed from each CDR3. Part of the rows lack a size; the others show once, few, many or a class for expanded clones.

TRBJ2-7 TRBV5-1 - ASSRAQGEGYEQY
TRBJ1-1 TRBV5-4 once ASSFLPGQGGKEAF
TRBJ1-6 TRBV5-6 - ASSTGDFNSPLH
TRBJ2-7 TRBV10-3 - ATTGLGEQY
TRBJ1-5 TRBV6-1 - ASSDRQSTGQPQH
TRBJ2-2 TRBV13 once ASSLGDKYTGELF
TRBJ2-5 TRBV3-1/TRBV3-2 - ASSQRGGETQY
TRBJ1-4 TRBV7-2 once ASSPQRQGGEKLF
TRBJ2-5 TRBV4-1 - ASSQALVVGTQY
TRBJ2-3 TRBV7-6 - ASSLHPAGSSTDTQY
TRBJ2-1 TRBV24-1 - ATSDGEEQF
TRBJ2-5 TRBV11-3 once ASSLRTGQETQY
TRBJ2-7 TRBV3-1/TRBV3-2 - ASSRTGLSYEQY
TRBJ1-3 TRBV10-3 - AISDSGNTIY
TRBJ2-7 TRBV29-1 - SVGEPGLAFHEQY
TRBJ2-3 TRBV2 - ASSEQADTQY
TRBJ2-7 TRBV7-2 - ASGADRVAFSYEQY
TRBJ2-3 TRBV5-4 - ASSRTSGGVDTQY
TRBJ1-3 TRBV28 - ASSLRGSLSGNTIY
TRBJ1-1 TRBV5-1 - ASGWDRNTEAF
TRBJ2-7 TRBV19 - ASSTLGGSGEQY
TRBJ2-3 TRBV4-1 - ASSQTPSGGTDTQY
TRBJ2-2 TRBV28 - ASGGQGFGSGELF
TRBJ2-5 TRBV20-1 once SASPASGGPRETQY
TRBJ1-6 TRBV5-4 - ASSSRGQGHNSPLH
TRBJ2-7 TRBV5-6 - ASSLGLAGVFYEQY
TRBJ2-3 TRBV6-6 - ASSYSGGRGDTQY
TRBJ2-7 TRBV6-1 - ASSETYEQY
TRBJ2-3 TRBV7-9 - ASPSGASTDTQY
TRBJ2-1 TRBV4-1 - ASSQVLNFLGKGNEQF